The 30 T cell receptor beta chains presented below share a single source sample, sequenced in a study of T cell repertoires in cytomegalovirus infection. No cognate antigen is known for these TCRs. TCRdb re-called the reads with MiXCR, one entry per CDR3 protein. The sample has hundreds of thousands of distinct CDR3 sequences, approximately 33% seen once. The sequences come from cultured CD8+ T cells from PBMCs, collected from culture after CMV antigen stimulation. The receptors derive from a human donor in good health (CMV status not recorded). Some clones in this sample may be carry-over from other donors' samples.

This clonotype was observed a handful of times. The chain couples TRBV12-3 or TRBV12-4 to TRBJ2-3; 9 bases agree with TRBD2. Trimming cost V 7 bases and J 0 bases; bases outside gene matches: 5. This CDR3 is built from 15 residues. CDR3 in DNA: TGTGCCAGCACCCCAGCGGGGGGCAGCACAGATACGCAGTATTTT. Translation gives CASTPAGGSTDTQYF.

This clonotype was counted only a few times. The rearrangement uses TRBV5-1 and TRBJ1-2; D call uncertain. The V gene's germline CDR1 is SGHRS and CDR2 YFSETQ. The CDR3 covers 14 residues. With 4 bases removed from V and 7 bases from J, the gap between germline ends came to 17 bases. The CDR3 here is CASSPAAGAGGYTF. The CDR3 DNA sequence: TGCGCCAGCAGCCCGGCCGCGGGTGCCGGTGGCTACACCTTC.

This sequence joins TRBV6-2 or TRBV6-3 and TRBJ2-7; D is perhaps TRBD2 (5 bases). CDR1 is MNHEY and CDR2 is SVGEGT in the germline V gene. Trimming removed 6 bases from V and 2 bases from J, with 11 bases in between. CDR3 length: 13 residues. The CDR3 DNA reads TGTGCCAGCAGCTCTGCGGGTCCCTACGAGCAGTACGTC. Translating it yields CASSSAGPYEQYV.

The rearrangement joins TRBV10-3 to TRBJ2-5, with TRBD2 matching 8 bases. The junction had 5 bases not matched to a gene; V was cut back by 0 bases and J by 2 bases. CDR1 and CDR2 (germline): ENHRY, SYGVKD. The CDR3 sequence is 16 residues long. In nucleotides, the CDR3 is TGTGCCATCAGTGAGTCACTAGCGGCGAGGCAAGAGACCCAGTACTTC. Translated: CAISESLAARQETQYF.

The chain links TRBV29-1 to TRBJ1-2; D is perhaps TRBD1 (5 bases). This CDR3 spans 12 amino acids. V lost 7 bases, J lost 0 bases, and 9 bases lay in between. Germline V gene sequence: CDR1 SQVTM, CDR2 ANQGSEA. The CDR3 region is CSGRGSNYGYTF. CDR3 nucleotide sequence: TGCAGCGGCCGGGGGTCTAACTATGGCTACACCTTC.

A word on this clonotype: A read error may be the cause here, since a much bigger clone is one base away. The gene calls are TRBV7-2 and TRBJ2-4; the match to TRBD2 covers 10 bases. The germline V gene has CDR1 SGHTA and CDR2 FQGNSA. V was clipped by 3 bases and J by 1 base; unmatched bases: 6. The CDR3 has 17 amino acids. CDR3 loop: CASSLGISGGAKNIQYF. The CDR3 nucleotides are TGTGCCAGCAGCTTGGGGATTAGCGGGGGGGCCAAAAACATTCAGTACTTC.

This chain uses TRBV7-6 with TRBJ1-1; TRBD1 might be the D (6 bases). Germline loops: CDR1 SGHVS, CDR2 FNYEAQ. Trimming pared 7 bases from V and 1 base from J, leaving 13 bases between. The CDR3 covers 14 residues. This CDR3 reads CASTPGGQNTEAFF. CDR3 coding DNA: TGTGCCAGCACCCCGGGGGGGCAGAACACTGAAGCTTTCTTT.

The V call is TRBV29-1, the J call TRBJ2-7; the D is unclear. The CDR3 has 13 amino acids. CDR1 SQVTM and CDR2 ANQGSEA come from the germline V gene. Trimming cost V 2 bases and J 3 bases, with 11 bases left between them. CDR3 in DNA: TGCAGCGTTGAATCGGAGCAGGACTACGAGCAGTACTTC. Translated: CSVESEQDYEQYF.

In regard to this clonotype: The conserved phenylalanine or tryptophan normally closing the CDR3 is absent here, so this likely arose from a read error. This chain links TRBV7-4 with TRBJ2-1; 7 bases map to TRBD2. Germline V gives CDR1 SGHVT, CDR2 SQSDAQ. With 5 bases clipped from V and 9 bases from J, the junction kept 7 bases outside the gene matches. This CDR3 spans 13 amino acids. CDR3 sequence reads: CASSLPREGEQFL. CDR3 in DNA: TGTGCCAGCAGCCTACCCAGGGAGGGTGAGCAGTTCCTC.

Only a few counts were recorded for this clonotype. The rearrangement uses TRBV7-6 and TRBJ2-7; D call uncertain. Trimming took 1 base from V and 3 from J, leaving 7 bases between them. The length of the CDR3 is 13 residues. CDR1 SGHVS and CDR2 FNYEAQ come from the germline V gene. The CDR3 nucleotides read TGTGCCAGCAGCTTAGGCAGGTTCTACGAGCAGTACTTC. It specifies CASSLGRFYEQYF. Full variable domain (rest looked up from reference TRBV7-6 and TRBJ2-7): GAGVSQSPRYKVTKRGQDVALRCDPISGHVSLYWYRQALGQGPEFLTYFNYEAQQDKSGLPNDRFSAERPEGSISTLTIQRTEQRDSAMYRCASSLGRFYEQYFGPGTRLTVT.

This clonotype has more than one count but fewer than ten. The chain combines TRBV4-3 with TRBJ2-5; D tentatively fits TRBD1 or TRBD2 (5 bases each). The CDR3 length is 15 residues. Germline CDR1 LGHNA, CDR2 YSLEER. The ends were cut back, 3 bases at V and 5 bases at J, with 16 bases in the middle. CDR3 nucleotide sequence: TGCGCCAGCAGCCAGACTTGGGACCTCCAGGAGACCCAGTACTTC. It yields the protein CASSQTWDLQETQYF.

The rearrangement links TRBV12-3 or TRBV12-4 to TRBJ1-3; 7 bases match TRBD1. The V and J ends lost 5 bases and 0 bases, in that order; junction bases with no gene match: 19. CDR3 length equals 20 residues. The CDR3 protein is CASSKSQGQHTWISGNTIYF. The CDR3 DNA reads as TGTGCCAGCAGTAAATCACAGGGACAGCATACTTGGATCTCTGGAAACACCATATATTTT.

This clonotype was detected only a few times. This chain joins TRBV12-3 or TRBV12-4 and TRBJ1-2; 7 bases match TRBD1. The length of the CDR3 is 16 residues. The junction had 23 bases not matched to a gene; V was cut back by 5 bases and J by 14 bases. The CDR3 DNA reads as TGTGCCAGCAGTCGACAGACAGGGCCCGCATTTGGCGCTCAGACCTTC. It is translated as CASSRQTGPAFGAQTF.

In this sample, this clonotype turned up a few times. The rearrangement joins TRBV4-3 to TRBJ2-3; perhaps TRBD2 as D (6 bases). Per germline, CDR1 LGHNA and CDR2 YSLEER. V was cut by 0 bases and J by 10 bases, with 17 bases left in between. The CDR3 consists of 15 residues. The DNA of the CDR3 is TGCGCCAGCAGCCAAGATCGAAGACGGGGGTCAGCGCAGTATTTT. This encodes CASSQDRRRGSAQYF.

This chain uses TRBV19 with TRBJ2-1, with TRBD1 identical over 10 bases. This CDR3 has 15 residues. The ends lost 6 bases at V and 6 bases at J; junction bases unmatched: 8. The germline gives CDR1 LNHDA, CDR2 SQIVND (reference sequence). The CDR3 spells CASSTPRTGGNEQFF. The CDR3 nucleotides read TGTGCCAGTAGCACCCCCCGGACAGGGGGCAATGAGCAGTTCTTC.

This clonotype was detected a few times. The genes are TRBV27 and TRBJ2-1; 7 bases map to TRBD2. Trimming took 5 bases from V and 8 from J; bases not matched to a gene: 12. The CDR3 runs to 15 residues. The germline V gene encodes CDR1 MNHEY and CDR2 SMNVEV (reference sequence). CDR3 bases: TGTGCCAGCAGTCCCCTGGGACTATTTGTCGATGAGCAGTTCTTC. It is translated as CASSPLGLFVDEQFF.

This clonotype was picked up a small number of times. Here the CDR3 reads CASSPPGTSNYGYTF. CDR3 nucleotides: TGTGCCAGCTCACCACCGGGCACCTCTAACTATGGCTACACCTTC. The chain uses TRBV18 and TRBJ1-2; D call uncertain. Germline V CDR1 and CDR2: KGHSH, LQKENI. This CDR3 is 15 amino acids long. V gave up 0 bases and J gave up 0 bases, with 8 bases separating them.

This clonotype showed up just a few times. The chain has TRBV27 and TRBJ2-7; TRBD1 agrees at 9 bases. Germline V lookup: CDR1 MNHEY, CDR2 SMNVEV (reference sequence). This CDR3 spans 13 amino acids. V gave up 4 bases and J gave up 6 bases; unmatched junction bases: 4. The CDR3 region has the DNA TGTGCCAGCAGTTGGACAGGGGATTCCGAGCAGTACTTC. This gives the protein CASSWTGDSEQYF.

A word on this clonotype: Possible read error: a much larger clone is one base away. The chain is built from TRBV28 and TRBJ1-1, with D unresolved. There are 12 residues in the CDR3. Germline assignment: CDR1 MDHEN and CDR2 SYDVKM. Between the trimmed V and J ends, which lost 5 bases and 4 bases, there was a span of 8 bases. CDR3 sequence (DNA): TGTGCCAGCAGTATAAGGAGCACTGAAGCTTTCTTT. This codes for CASSIRSTEAFF.

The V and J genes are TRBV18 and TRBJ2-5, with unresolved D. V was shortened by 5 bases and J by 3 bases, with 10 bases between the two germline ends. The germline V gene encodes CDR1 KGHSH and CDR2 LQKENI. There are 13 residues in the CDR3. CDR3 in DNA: TGTGCCAGCTCATCGTGGGGAAAAGAGACCCAGTACTTC. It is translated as CASSSWGKETQYF.

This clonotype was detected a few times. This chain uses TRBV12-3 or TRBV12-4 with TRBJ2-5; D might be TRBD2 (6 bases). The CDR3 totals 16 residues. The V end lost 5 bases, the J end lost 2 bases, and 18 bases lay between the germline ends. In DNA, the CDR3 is TGTGCCAGCAGTACGCCCTCCGGGACTTCGCAAGAGACCCAGTACTTC. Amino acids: CASSTPSGTSQETQYF.

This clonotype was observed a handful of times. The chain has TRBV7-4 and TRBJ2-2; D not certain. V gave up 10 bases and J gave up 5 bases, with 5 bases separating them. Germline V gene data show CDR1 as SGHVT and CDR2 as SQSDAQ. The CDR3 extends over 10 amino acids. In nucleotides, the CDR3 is TGTGCCACCCCTACCGGGGAGCTGTTTTTT. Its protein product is CATPTGELFF.

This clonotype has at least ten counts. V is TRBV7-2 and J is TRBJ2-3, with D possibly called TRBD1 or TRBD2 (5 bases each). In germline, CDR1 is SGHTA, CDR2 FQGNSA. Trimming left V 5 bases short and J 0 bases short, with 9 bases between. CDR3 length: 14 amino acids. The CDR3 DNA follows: TGTGCCAGCAGCGAAGGGGACAGCACAGATACGCAGTATTTT. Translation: CASSEGDSTDTQYF.

The CDR3 DNA is TGCAGCTCGGGACAGAAAGCAGATACGCAGTATTTT. It yields the protein CSSGQKADTQYF. The rearrangement uses TRBV29-1 and TRBJ2-3, with TRBD1 identical over 7 bases. The CDR3 totals 12 residues. Per germline, CDR1 SQVTM and CDR2 ANQGSEA. The trim removed 8 bases at V and 4 bases at J, leaving 6 bases unmatched.

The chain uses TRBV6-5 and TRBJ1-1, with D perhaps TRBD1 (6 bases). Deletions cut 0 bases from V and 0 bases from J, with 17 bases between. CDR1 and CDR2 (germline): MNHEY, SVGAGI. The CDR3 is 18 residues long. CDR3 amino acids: CASSYSRDWGQMNTEAFF. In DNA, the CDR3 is TGTGCCAGCAGTTACTCGAGGGATTGGGGACAAATGAACACTGAAGCTTTCTTT.

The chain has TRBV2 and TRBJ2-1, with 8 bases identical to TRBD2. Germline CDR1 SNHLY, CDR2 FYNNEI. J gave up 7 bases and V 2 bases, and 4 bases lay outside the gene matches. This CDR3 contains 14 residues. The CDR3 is CASSERLAGNEQFF. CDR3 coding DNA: TGTGCCAGCAGTGAAAGATTAGCGGGGAATGAGCAGTTCTTC.

This CDR3 reads CASSFGTPDGYTF. In nucleotides, the CDR3 is TGTGCCAGCAGTTTCGGGACCCCTGATGGCTACACCTTC. The rearrangement links TRBV28 to TRBJ1-2; D might be TRBD1 (5 bases). The germline CDR1 and CDR2 sequences are MDHEN and SYDVKM. Trimming left V 3 bases short and J 6 bases short, with 11 bases between. This CDR3 contains 13 residues.

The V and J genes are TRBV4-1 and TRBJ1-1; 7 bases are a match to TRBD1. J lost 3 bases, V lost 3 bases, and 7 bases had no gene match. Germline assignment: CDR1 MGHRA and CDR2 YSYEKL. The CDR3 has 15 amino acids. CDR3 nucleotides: TGCGCCAGCAGCCACAGGGACAGTAAATACACTGAAGCTTTCTTT. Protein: CASSHRDSKYTEAFF.

The CDR3 region has the DNA TGTGCCAGCAGCGGTGCTCTTGCTGGGGGCGGGGGAACCTACGAGCAGTACTTC. Translating gives CASSGALAGGGGTYEQYF. The chain carries TRBV7-8 and TRBJ2-7, with a weak D call TRBD2 (7 bases). Germline CDR1 and CDR2: SGHVS and FQNEAQ. This CDR3 region has 18 residues. The germline V and J ends were trimmed by 5 bases and 2 bases, with 25 bases remaining between them.

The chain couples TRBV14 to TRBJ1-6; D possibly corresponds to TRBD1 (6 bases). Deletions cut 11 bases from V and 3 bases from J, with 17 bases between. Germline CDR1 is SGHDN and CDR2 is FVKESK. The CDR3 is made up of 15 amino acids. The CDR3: CAATWDNLYNSPLHF. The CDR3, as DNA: TGTGCCGCTACGTGGGACAACCTCTATAATTCACCCCTCCACTTT.